This T cell receptor beta chain is from a study of CD8+ T cells in alopecia areata. General observations from the study: Affected scalp, especially in alopecia totalis/universalis, had a higher clonality than normal scalp did.

Separation by sorting yielded CD4+ and CD8+ T cells from PBMCs. In regard to this clone: What it recognizes is unknown.

J gave up 7 bases and V 2 bases, and 8 bases lay outside the gene matches. CDR3 length: 15 amino acids. Germline CDR1 reads MNHEY; CDR2 reads SVGAGI. cDNA serving as the sequencing template came from extracted, reverse transcribed RNA. This table comes from immunoSEQ multiplex PCR, and its TCRdb copy is limited to in-frame clones, with some not included. The sample shows some 200,000 clones, approximately 53% of them seen only once. The sequence was obtained from a human donor in good health. V usage is TRBV6-5 and J usage is TRBJ2-1, with 7 bases matching TRBD1. Material: CD8+ T cells sorted from blood. The CDR3 reads CASSYQSGGWNEQFF. In DNA form, the CDR3 reads TGTGCCAGCAGTTACCAGTCAGGGGGATGGAATGAGCAGTTCTTC.